Listed here are 16 T cell receptor beta chains from one sample, sequenced in a study of blood T cells in healthy people across ages. Together with a sample-barcoded 5' primer, a J-beta primer mix was included in a second PCR lasting roughly 6 to 12 cycles. TCRdb fed the 5' RACE reads into MiXCR, producing one record per CDR3 protein. In the table there are hundreds of thousands of distinct CDR3 sequences, under 45% of which are singletons. The sequencing input was blood. These receptors were collected from a man aged 55 to 70 in good health.

This clonotype was picked up a small number of times. The chain combines TRBV12-3 or TRBV12-4 with TRBJ2-2; D is undetermined. This CDR3 comprises 11 residues. Trimming pared 7 bases from V and 8 bases from J, leaving 8 bases between. DNA of the CDR3: TGTGCCAGCACCCAGGTTGGGGAGCTGTTTTTT. Protein: CASTQVGELFF.

CDR3 nucleotide sequence: TGTGCCAGCAGTTACGGCCTCGGAGGGGCCTACGAGCAGTACTTC. Amino acids: CASSYGLGGAYEQYF. This chain uses TRBV6-2 or TRBV6-3 with TRBJ2-7; perhaps TRBD2 as D (6 bases). Germline CDR1 MNHEY, CDR2 SVGEGT. V lost 2 bases and J lost 2, with 13 bases in between. The CDR3 spans 15 residues.

The chain employs TRBV12-3 or TRBV12-4 and TRBJ2-3; D unclear. The CDR3 is made up of 15 amino acids. V was shortened by 0 bases and J by 0 bases, with 7 bases between the two germline ends. In DNA, the CDR3 is TGTGCCAGCAGTTTAGCGGCGCAGAGCACAGATACGCAGTATTTT. As protein: CASSLAAQSTDTQYF.

This clonotype was picked up a small number of times. The chain is built from TRBV9 and TRBJ1-2; 7 positions match TRBD1. Germline V gene sequence: CDR1 SGDLS, CDR2 YYNGEE. The CDR3 spans 15 residues. The trim removed 3 bases at V and 2 bases at J, leaving 7 bases unmatched. The CDR3 bases are TGTGCCAGCAGCGCAACTGGACAGGTGAACTATGGCTACACCTTC. Protein sequence: CASSATGQVNYGYTF.

This clonotype was observed at least ten times. The V and J genes are TRBV29-1 and TRBJ1-1; D unclear. The CDR3 loop spans 10 amino acids. Between the trimmed V and J ends, which lost 4 bases and 6 bases, there was a span of 6 bases. Germline V lookup: CDR1 SQVTM, CDR2 ANQGSEA. The CDR3 sequence: CSVVTPEAFF. DNA of the CDR3: TGCAGCGTTGTCACCCCTGAAGCTTTCTTT. Combining the CDR3 with reference TRBV29-1 and TRBJ1-1 gives the whole variable domain SAVISQKPSRDICQRGTSLTIQCQVDSQVTMMFWYRQQPGQSLTLIATANQGSEATYESGFVIDKFPISRPNLTFSTLTVSNMSPEDSSIYLCSVVTPEAFFGQGTRLTVV.

The rearrangement joins TRBV28 to TRBJ1-5, with no clear D. The CDR3 runs 19 residues. Germline V gene data show CDR1 as MDHEN and CDR2 as SYDVKM. V lost 0 bases and J lost 0, with 18 bases in between. Written as DNA, the CDR3 is TGTGCCAGCAGTTTATGGATGTTCGGGTTTCCCCCTAGCAATCAGCCCCAGCATTTT. It is translated as CASSLWMFGFPPSNQPQHF.

CDR3 nucleotide sequence: TGTGCCAGCAGTGAACCGGGACAGGGTTCCGGGGAGCTGTTTTTT. This encodes CASSEPGQGSGELFF. The rearrangement uses TRBV6-1 and TRBJ2-2; 9 bases line up with TRBD1. The CDR3 runs to 15 residues. The V segment lost 2 bases and the J segment 6 bases; nucleotides outside the gene matches: 4. Germline-derived CDR1 and CDR2 are MNHNS and SASEGT.

In this sample, this clonotype turned up a few times. This chain connects TRBV12-3 or TRBV12-4 to TRBJ1-2; D gene ambiguous. The CDR3 covers 12 residues. V was cut by 9 bases and J by 0 bases, with 8 bases left in between. CDR3: CASAQTNYGYTF. The CDR3 DNA follows: TGTGCCAGTGCACAGACTAACTATGGCTACACCTTC.

The CDR3 protein is CASSPGHLGAFF. DNA for the CDR3: TGTGCCAGCTCACCAGGACACCTTGGGGCTTTCTTT. The chain carries TRBV18 and TRBJ1-1; D perhaps matches TRBD1 (5 bases). CDR1 is KGHSH, CDR2 LQKENI, per germline. V was clipped by 2 bases and J by 11 bases, with 12 bases between them. The CDR3 length is 12 residues.

The chain carries TRBV19 and TRBJ1-2; 11 positions match TRBD1. The germline CDR1 and CDR2 sequences are LNHDA and SQIVND (reference sequence). Germline trimming cut 4 bases from V and 4 bases from J; bases unmatched to any gene: 11. This CDR3 spans 17 amino acids. CDR3 sequence (DNA): TGTGCCAGTAGTAATAACCCGGGACAGGGGGAACTCTATGGCTACACCTTC. It is translated as CASSNNPGQGELYGYTF.

The chain carries TRBV9 and TRBJ1-5; tentative D call: TRBD1 (5 bases). In germline, CDR1 is SGDLS, CDR2 YYNGEE. The CDR3 contains 15 residues. Deletions cut 5 bases from V and 4 bases from J, with 16 bases between. The CDR3 DNA reads as TGTGCCAGCAGTGGGCAGGGAAGTGGAAATCAGCCCCAGCATTTT. This translates into CASSGQGSGNQPQHF. Variable domain in full (rest from reference TRBV9 and TRBJ1-5): DSGVTQTPKHLITATGQRVTLRCSPRSGDLSVYWYQQSLDQGLQFLIQYYNGEERAKGNILERFSAQQFPDLHSELNLSSLELGDSALYFCASSGQGSGNQPQHFGDGTRLSIL.

This chain joins TRBV7-9 and TRBJ2-4; D is perhaps TRBD2 (7 bases). TRBJ2-7 explains the end of the DNA better; the J call may be wrong. The germline V gene has CDR1 SEHNR and CDR2 FQNEAQ (reference sequence). This CDR3 region has 15 residues. The CDR3 nucleotides read TGTGCCAGCAGCTTTCACAAAGGGGGGGGGGACGAGCAGTACTTC. Its translation: CASSFHKGGGDEQYF.

In its sample, this clonotype was seen many times. This rearrangement joins TRBV18 to TRBJ2-5; perhaps TRBD2 as D (5 bases). Gene TRBJ2-7 matches the end of the DNA better, so the J call may be wrong. CDR1 and CDR2 (germline): KGHSH, LQKENI. This CDR3 is 12 amino acids long. The CDR3 loop is CASSPGGNEQYF. Written as DNA, the CDR3 is TGTGCCAGCTCACCAGGAGGAAACGAGCAGTACTTC.

This clonotype has just a few counts. This chain links TRBV4-1 with TRBJ2-5; 8 positions match TRBD2. Germline assignment: CDR1 MGHRA and CDR2 YSYEKL. Trimming cost V 1 base and J 1 base; bases outside gene matches: 8. This CDR3 region has 17 residues. CDR3 DNA: TGCGCCAGCAGCCAAGTTAAGCGGGGGACTTTCCAAGAGACCCAGTACTTC. This encodes CASSQVKRGTFQETQYF.

The chain employs TRBV7-3 and TRBJ2-4; 9 bases are a match to TRBD1. The J call could be wrong; TRBJ2-7 is a better fit for the DNA end. CDR1 is SGHTA and CDR2 is FQGTGA in the germline V gene. The CDR3 covers 13 residues. CDR3 in amino acids: CASSLMGQGEQYF. CDR3 coding DNA: TGTGCCAGCAGCTTAATGGGACAGGGCGAGCAGTACTTC.

This clonotype was recorded a few times. This rearrangement joins TRBV5-1 to TRBJ2-5; D perhaps matches TRBD1 (5 bases). The CDR3 is 14 residues long. The germline V gene encodes CDR1 SGHRS and CDR2 YFSETQ. Trimming pared 0 bases from V and 1 base from J, leaving 7 bases between. The CDR3 sequence: CASSLEGVQETQYF. CDR3 DNA sequence: TGCGCCAGCAGCTTGGAAGGGGTCCAAGAGACCCAGTACTTC.